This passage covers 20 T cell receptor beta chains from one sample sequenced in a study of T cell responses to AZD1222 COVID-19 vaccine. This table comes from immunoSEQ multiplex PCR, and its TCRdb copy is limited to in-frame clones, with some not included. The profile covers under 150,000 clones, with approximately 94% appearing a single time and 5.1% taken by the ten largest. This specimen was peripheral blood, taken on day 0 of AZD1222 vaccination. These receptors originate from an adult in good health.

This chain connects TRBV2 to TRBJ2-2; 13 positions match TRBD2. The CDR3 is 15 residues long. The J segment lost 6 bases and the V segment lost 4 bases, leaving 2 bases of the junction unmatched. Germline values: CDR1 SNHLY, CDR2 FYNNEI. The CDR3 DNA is TGTGCCAGCAGTGGTACTAGCGGGGGGGCCGGGGAGCTGTTTTTT. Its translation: CASSGTSGGAGELFF.

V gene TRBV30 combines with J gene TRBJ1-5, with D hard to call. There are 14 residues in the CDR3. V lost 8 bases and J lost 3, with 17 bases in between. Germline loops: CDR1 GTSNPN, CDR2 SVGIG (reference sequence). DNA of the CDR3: TGTGCCCCCATCGTCCGGGAAGACAATCAGCCCCAGCATTTT. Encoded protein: CAPIVREDNQPQHF.

The CDR3 spells CAISDGRAGYNEQFF. DNA of the CDR3: TGTGCCATCAGTGATGGGAGGGCGGGCTACAATGAGCAGTTCTTC. The chain carries TRBV10-3 and TRBJ2-1, with 7 nucleotides matching TRBD2. J was trimmed by 3 bases and V by 3 bases; bases with no gene match: 5. The CDR3 runs 15 residues. Germline values: CDR1 ENHRY, CDR2 SYGVKD.

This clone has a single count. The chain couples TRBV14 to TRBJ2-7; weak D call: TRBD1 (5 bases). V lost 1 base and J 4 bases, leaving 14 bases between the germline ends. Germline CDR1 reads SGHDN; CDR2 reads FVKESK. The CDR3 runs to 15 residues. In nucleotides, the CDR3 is TGTGCCAGCAGCCAAGCAATTGGCAGGGTGTACGAGCAGTACTTC. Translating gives CASSQAIGRVYEQYF.

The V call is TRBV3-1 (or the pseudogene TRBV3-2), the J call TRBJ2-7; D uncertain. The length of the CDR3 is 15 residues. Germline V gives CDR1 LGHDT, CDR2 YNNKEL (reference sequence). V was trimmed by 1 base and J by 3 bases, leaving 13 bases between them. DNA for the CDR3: TGTGCCAGCAGCCAAGCCCTTGGGCCATACTACGAGCAGTACTTC. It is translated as CASSQALGPYYEQYF.

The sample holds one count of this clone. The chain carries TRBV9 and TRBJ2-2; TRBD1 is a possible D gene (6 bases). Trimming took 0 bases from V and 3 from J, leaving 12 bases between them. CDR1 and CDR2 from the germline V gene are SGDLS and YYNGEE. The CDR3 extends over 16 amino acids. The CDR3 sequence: CASSVDVGGYTGELFF. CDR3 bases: TGTGCCAGCAGCGTAGATGTAGGGGGTTACACCGGGGAGCTGTTTTTT. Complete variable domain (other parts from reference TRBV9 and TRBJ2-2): DSGVTQTPKHLITATGQRVTLRCSPRSGDLSVYWYQQSLDQGLQFLIQYYNGEERAKGNILERFSAQQFPDLHSELNLSSLELGDSALYFCASSVDVGGYTGELFFGEGSRLTVL.

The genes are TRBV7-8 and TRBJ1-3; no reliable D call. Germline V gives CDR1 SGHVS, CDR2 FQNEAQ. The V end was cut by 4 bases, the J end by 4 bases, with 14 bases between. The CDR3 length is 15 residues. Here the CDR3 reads CASSSPGLAGNTIYF. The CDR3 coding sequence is TGTGCCAGCAGCTCGCCTGGGCTGGCCGGAAACACCATATATTTT.

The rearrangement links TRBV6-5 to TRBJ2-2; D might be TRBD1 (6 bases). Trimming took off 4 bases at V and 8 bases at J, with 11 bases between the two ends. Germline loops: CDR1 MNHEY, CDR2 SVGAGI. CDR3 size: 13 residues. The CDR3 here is CASSFSGVGELFF. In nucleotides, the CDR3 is TGTGCCAGCAGTTTCTCAGGGGTTGGGGAGCTGTTTTTT.

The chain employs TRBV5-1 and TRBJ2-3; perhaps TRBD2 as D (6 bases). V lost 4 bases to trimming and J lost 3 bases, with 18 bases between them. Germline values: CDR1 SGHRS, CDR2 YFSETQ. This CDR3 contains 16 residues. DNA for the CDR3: TGCGCCAGCAGCCCCTGGGGACTCGAGCGGACAGATACGCAGTATTTT. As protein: CASSPWGLERTDTQYF.

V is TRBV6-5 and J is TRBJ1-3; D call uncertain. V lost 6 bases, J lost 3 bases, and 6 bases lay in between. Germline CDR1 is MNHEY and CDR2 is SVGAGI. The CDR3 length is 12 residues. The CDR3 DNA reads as TGTGCCAGCAGCCTCCGTGGAAACACCATATATTTT. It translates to CASSLRGNTIYF.

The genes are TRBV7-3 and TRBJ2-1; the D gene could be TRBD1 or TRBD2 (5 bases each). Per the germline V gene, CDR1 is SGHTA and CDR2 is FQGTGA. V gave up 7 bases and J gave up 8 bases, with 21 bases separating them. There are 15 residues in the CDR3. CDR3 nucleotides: TGTGCCAGCAACCGGGACGGGCCTGAAGGTCATGAGCAGTTCTTC. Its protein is CASNRDGPEGHEQFF.

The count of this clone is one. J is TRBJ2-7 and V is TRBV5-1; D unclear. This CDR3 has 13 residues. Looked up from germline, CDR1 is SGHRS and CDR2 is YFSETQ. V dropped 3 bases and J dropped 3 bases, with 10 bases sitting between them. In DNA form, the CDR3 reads TGCGCCAGCAGCTCTGGACCGGACTACGAGCAGTACTTC. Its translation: CASSSGPDYEQYF.

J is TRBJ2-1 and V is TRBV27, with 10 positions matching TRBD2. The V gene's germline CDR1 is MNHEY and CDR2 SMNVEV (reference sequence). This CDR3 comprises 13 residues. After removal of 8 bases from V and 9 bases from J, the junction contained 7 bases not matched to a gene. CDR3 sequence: CASQKRGGGEQFF. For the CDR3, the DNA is TGTGCCAGCCAAAAGCGGGGGGGCGGTGAGCAGTTCTTC.

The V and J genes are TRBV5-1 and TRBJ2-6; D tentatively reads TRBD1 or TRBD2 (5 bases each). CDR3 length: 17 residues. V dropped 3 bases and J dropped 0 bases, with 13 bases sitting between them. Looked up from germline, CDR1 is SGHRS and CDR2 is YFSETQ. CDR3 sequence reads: CASSSRDRDSGANVLTF. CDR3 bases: TGCGCCAGCAGCTCTCGGGACCGAGACTCTGGGGCCAACGTCCTGACTTTC.

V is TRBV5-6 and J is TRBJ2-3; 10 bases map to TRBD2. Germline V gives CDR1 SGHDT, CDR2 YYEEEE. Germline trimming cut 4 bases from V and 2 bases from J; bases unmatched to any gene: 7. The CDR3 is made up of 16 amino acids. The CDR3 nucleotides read TGTGCCAGCAGCCCGGTAGCGGGGGGACACACAGATACGCAGTATTTT. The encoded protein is CASSPVAGGHTDTQYF.

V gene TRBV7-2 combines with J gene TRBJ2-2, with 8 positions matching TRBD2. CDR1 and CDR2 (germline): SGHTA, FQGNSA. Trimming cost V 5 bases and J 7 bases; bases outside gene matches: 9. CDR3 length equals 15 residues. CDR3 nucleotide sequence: TGTGCCAGCAGCCCGGGGAGCGGGGGTTTCGGGGAGCTGTTTTTT. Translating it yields CASSPGSGGFGELFF.

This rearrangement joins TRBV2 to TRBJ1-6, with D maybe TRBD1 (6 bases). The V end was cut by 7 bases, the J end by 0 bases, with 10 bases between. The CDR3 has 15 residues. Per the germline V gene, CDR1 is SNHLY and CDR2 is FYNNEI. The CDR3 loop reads CASMGHSSYNSPLHF. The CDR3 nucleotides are TGTGCCAGCATGGGACACAGCTCCTATAATTCACCCCTCCACTTT.

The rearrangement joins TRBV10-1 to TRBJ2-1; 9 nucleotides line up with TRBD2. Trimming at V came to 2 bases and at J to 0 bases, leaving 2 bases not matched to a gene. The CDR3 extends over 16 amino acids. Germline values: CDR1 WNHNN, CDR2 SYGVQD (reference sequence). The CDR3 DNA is TGCGCCAGCAGTGAGATAGCGGGGGCCTCCTACAATGAGCAGTTCTTC. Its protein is CASSEIAGASYNEQFF.

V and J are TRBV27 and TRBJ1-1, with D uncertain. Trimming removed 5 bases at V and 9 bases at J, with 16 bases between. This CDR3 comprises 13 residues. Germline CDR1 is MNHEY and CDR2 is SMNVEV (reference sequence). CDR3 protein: CASSTRGRTKAFF. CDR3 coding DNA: TGTGCCAGCAGTACCCGCGGCAGAACTAAAGCTTTCTTT.

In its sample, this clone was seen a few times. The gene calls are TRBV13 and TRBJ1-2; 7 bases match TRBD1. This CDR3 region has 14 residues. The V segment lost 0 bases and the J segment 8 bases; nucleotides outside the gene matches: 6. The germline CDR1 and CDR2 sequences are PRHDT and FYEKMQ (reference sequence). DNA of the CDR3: TGTGCCAGCAGCTTAGGCCGGGGGACAGACGGCTACACCTTC. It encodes CASSLGRGTDGYTF.